A selection of T cell receptor beta chains follows, all from one sample in a study of cytomegalovirus exposure and HLA in healthy donors. TCRdb's table, derived via immunoSEQ multiplex PCR, lists solely in-frame clones and lacks some. The sample yields 190,000 or so clones, roughly 80% seen once. The material sequenced was PBMCs. These receptor sequences come from a woman aged 50 to 60 in good health and CMV-seropositive. Each CDR3 is given with its conserved first and last residue. Expanded clones are given a class, and other clones once, few, many or no size at all.

CDR3,J,size,V
CASSIIAGGPNEQYF,TRBJ2-7,-,TRBV7-2
CASSSRPWGDNEQFF,TRBJ2-1,-,TRBV18
CSVEPQGDTGELFF,TRBJ2-2,once,TRBV29-1
CASSPQETTNEKLFF,TRBJ1-4,-,TRBV18
CASSLFQGSYGYTF,TRBJ1-2,-,TRBV7-9
CASSRATGAGDYGYTF,TRBJ1-2,-,TRBV5-4
CASTKSTGDHQPQHF,TRBJ1-5,-,TRBV28
CASSIASPSRGGYEQYF,TRBJ2-7,once,TRBV19
CASPKDRGLVPGANVLTF,TRBJ2-6,-,TRBV5-1
CASSRPGTSPYEQYF,TRBJ2-7,-,TRBV5-6
CASSLSPGNYGYTF,TRBJ1-2,-,TRBV27
CASSQGTSRSYEQYF,TRBJ2-7,-,TRBV5-4
CASSPPAMNTEAFF,TRBJ1-1,once,TRBV18
CASSVDGGTLALGNSPLHF,TRBJ1-6,-,TRBV9
CASSLAGGGYEQYF,TRBJ2-7,-,TRBV27
CAISELAGDGYTF,TRBJ1-2,-,TRBV10-3
CSVEDREVSYNEQFF,TRBJ2-1,-,TRBV29-1
CASTLAGMSDTQYF,TRBJ2-3,-,TRBV7-9
CAISDRLAGSGGTDTQYF,TRBJ2-3,-,TRBV10-3
CASSLTAYEQYF,TRBJ2-7,-,TRBV7-2
CAISWTSGGDQETQYF,TRBJ2-5,few,TRBV10-3
CASSSGTSGGRSSYEQYF,TRBJ2-7,-,TRBV27
CASSLSTSGGAGDTQYF,TRBJ2-3,once,TRBV28
CASSDVIAVTSYEQYF,TRBJ2-7,-,TRBV28
CASSHPGTGASYEQYF,TRBJ2-7,-,TRBV4-1
CASRPGPGSGSYEQYF,TRBJ2-7,-,TRBV5-6
CASRPQGDTEAFF,TRBJ1-1,-,TRBV2
CASGLVVGTDTQYF,TRBJ2-3,-,TRBV7-2
CASSGSGGYNEQFF,TRBJ2-1,-,TRBV19
CASRLRRGEKLFF,TRBJ1-4,-,TRBV5-6
CASSLQYNSPLHF,TRBJ1-6,-,TRBV9
CASSSPSSSMETQYF,TRBJ2-5,-,TRBV19
CASSRRQGQSKDTQYF,TRBJ2-3,-,TRBV4-1
CASSLNLQGSYEQYF,TRBJ2-7,few,TRBV14
CASSLIGQGMWAEAFF,TRBJ1-1,-,TRBV7-2
CASSFGPAGDTQYF,TRBJ2-3,-,TRBV11-2
CASSARLSSYNEQFF,TRBJ2-1,-,TRBV2
CSVEGGETYEQYF,-,-,TRBV29-1
CASNGGGTTDTQYF,TRBJ2-3,once,TRBV6-5
CASSLDRGRKETQYF,TRBJ2-5,-,TRBV5-5
CASSNPAGGKETQYF,TRBJ2-5,-,TRBV6-5
CASSGGENTEAFF,TRBJ1-1,few,TRBV18
CASSRESGEAFF,TRBJ1-1,-,TRBV6-6
CASSLDRGRVLNTQYF,TRBJ2-3,few,TRBV2
CASSLGPLGGQETQYF,TRBJ2-5,-,TRBV11-2
CASRGLRPYF,TRBJ2-7,-,TRBV6-1